The 27 T cell receptor beta chains given below trace back to one sample, sequenced in a study of OX40 agonist ivuxolimab in advanced cancers. Preparation of the library involved the immunoSEQ multiplex PCR assay. In TCRdb, the immuneACCESS table is reduced to in-frame sequences with V and J assigned. These tables do not hold every clone; where another copy was compared, an unresolved V gene accounts for under half, and the others remain unexplained. For this sample there are about 68,000 clones; roughly 84% appear just once. The ten largest account for around 1.5% of the sample. Sequences were derived from CD4+ or CD8+ T cells sorted from blood, sampled in a trial of the OX40 agonist ivuxolimab. These receptors came from an adult with an advanced solid tumor such as melanoma, head and neck, liver or kidney cancer.

The chain couples TRBV9 to TRBJ2-7, with a weak D call TRBD2 (6 bases). The germline CDR1 and CDR2 sequences are SGDLS and YYNGEE. This CDR3 spans 18 amino acids. V lost 3 bases and J 2 bases, leaving 24 bases between the germline ends. The CDR3 protein is CASSENAPDGGLTYEQYF. For the CDR3, the DNA is TGTGCCAGCAGCGAAAACGCTCCTGACGGGGGTCTCACCTACGAGCAGTACTTC.

This rearrangement joins TRBV6-1 to TRBJ2-5, with D maybe TRBD1 (5 bases). Germline V gives CDR1 MNHNS, CDR2 SASEGT. CDR3 length: 15 amino acids. V was clipped by 1 base and J by 5 bases, with 14 bases between them. The CDR3 region has the DNA TGTGCCAGCAGTGAAGTGGCAGGGTGGGTGGAGACCCAGTACTTC. Translated, it gives CASSEVAGWVETQYF.

CDR3 sequence reads: CAILAGGQETQYF. CDR3 in DNA: TGTGCCATACTAGCGGGAGGACAAGAGACCCAGTACTTC. The V gene is TRBV28, the J gene TRBJ2-5; 12 bases fit TRBD2. This CDR3 has 13 residues. Germline assignment: CDR1 MDHEN and CDR2 SYDVKM. The ends lost 10 bases at V and 2 bases at J; junction bases unmatched: 2. The variable domain in full, with the rest retrieved from reference TRBV28 and TRBJ2-5, is DVKVTQSSRYLVKRTGEKVFLECVQDMDHENMFWYRQDPGLGLRLIYFSYDVKMKEKGDIPEGYSVSREKKERFSLILESASTNQTSMYLCAILAGGQETQYFGPGTRLLVL.

The CDR3 loop reads CASSQPGQEKPLNEQFF. CDR3 nucleotide sequence: TGTGCCAGCAGCCAACCTGGACAGGAAAAACCCTTGAATGAGCAGTTCTTC. The chain has TRBV14 and TRBJ2-1, with TRBD1 matching 7 bases. This CDR3 contains 17 residues. Germline CDR1 is SGHDN and CDR2 is FVKESK. Unmatched junction bases numbered 14, after V lost 2 bases and J lost 7 bases.

This clone has a handful of counts. The chain carries TRBV7-3 and TRBJ2-1; 7 bases align to TRBD2. V was clipped by 5 bases and J by 8 bases; unmatched bases: 15. Germline V gene data show CDR1 as SGHTA and CDR2 as FQGTGA. This CDR3 spans 16 amino acids. Here the CDR3 reads CASSPLAEGPLHEQFF. The DNA of the CDR3 is TGTGCCAGCAGCCCCCTAGCGGAGGGGCCTCTTCATGAGCAGTTCTTC.

The chain employs TRBV7-9 and TRBJ1-2, with a possible D match to TRBD1 (5 bases). Trimming cost V 6 bases and J 3 bases, with 23 bases left between them. This CDR3 comprises 17 residues. The germline gives CDR1 SEHNR, CDR2 FQNEAQ (reference sequence). The CDR3 spells CASSDWVRQTQDYGYTF. CDR3 nucleotide sequence: TGTGCCAGCAGTGACTGGGTCCGACAGACCCAAGACTATGGCTACACCTTC.

This clone showed up just once. V gene TRBV5-5 combines with J gene TRBJ2-2; D is perhaps TRBD1 or TRBD2 (5 bases each). Trimming left V 3 bases short and J 4 bases short, with 10 bases between. The CDR3 consists of 14 residues. The germline V gene has CDR1 SGHKS and CDR2 YYEKEE (reference sequence). The CDR3 loop is CASSWDGPTGELFF. The CDR3 coding sequence is TGTGCCAGCAGCTGGGACGGGCCCACCGGGGAGCTGTTTTTT.

The rearrangement links TRBV7-8 to TRBJ2-5; D might be TRBD1 (5 bases). The last part of the DNA fits TRBJ2-7 better; the J call may be wrong. CDR1 is SGHVS, CDR2 FQNEAQ, per germline. The CDR3 is 16 amino acids. The CDR3 here is CASSLVPHGAAYEQYF. CDR3 DNA: TGTGCCAGCAGCTTAGTTCCCCATGGGGCTGCCTACGAGCAGTACTTC.

The V and J genes are TRBV28 and TRBJ2-1; 10 nucleotides agree with TRBD2. This CDR3 region has 15 residues. V lost 1 base, J lost 8 bases, and 5 bases stayed unmatched. Germline V gives CDR1 MDHEN, CDR2 SYDVKM. CDR3 nucleotide sequence: TGTGCCAGCAGTTTATCGGGACTAGCGTTGGATGAGCAGTTCTTC. As protein: CASSLSGLALDEQFF. Together with reference TRBV28 and TRBJ2-1, the CDR3 gives the full variable domain: DVKVTQSSRYLVKRTGEKVFLECVQDMDHENMFWYRQDPGLGLRLIYFSYDVKMKEKGDIPEGYSVSREKKERFSLILESASTNQTSMYLCASSLSGLALDEQFFGPGTRLTVL.

This chain connects TRBV14 to TRBJ1-2; D gene unclear. Germline lookup yields CDR1 SGHDN and CDR2 FVKESK. The CDR3 spans 12 residues. V shed 1 base and J shed 2 bases, with 2 bases lying between them. CDR3 nucleotides: TGTGCCAGCAGCCAAGCCAACTATGGCTACACCTTC. This codes for CASSQANYGYTF.

The chain carries TRBV5-8 and TRBJ2-5; 9 bases are shared with TRBD2. The CDR3 totals 16 residues. CDR1 and CDR2 from the germline V gene are SGHTS and YDEGEE. V gave up 0 bases and J gave up 5 bases; unmatched junction bases: 8. CDR3 region: CASSLVFSGRTETQYF. The CDR3 DNA reads as TGTGCCAGCAGCTTGGTTTTTAGCGGGAGAACGGAGACCCAGTACTTC.

This clone was recorded only once. The genes are TRBV5-4 and TRBJ1-1; D is uncertain. Germline V CDR1 and CDR2: SGHNT, YYREEE (reference sequence). The V gene lost 3 bases and the J gene lost 3 bases, with 15 bases spanning the gap. There are 15 residues in the CDR3. Here the CDR3 DNA reads TGTGCCAGCAGCTACCCGGGTCAGGTAGACACTGAAGCTTTCTTT. The encoded protein is CASSYPGQVDTEAFF.

The rearrangement links TRBV7-2 to TRBJ2-7; 9 bases fit TRBD1. This CDR3 is 17 amino acids long. Germline trimming cut 5 bases from V and 4 bases from J; bases unmatched to any gene: 15. Germline V lookup: CDR1 SGHTA, CDR2 FQGNSA. The CDR3 loop is CASSPWGFGTGKYEQYF. The CDR3 nucleotides are TGTGCCAGCAGCCCATGGGGGTTCGGGACAGGGAAATACGAGCAGTACTTC.

This sequence joins TRBV9 and TRBJ2-1; D unclear. The CDR3 extends over 12 amino acids. The V end was cut by 0 bases, the J end by 9 bases, with 7 bases between. CDR1 is SGDLS and CDR2 is YYNGEE in the germline V gene. The CDR3 here is CASSVVGIEQFF. The CDR3 region has the DNA TGTGCCAGCAGCGTAGTTGGGATTGAGCAGTTCTTC. Variable domain in full (rest from reference TRBV9 and TRBJ2-1): DSGVTQTPKHLITATGQRVTLRCSPRSGDLSVYWYQQSLDQGLQFLIQYYNGEERAKGNILERFSAQQFPDLHSELNLSSLELGDSALYFCASSVVGIEQFFGPGTRLTVL.

The chain combines TRBV2 with TRBJ2-4, with 8 bases fitting TRBD1. CDR1 and CDR2 from the germline V gene are SNHLY and FYNNEI. Trimming took 7 bases from V and 10 from J; bases not matched to a gene: 15. The CDR3 has 15 amino acids. The CDR3 region has the DNA TGTGCCAGCAAATTGGATCCGGACAGGGCCTATATTCAGTACTTC. It yields the protein CASKLDPDRAYIQYF. Filled out from reference TRBV2 and TRBJ2-4, the complete variable domain reads EPEVTQTPSHQVTQMGQEVILRCVPISNHLYFYWYRQILGQKVEFLVSFYNNEISEKSEIFDDQFSVERPDGSNFTLKIRSTKLEDSAMYFCASKLDPDRAYIQYFGAGTRLSVL.

The chain couples TRBV15 to TRBJ1-5; D not certain. V was trimmed by 0 bases and J by 9 bases, leaving 9 bases between them. The CDR3 is made up of 13 amino acids. Germline V gives CDR1 LNHNV, CDR2 YYDKDF (reference sequence). CDR3 sequence reads: CATSRDRVAPQHF. Here the CDR3 DNA reads TGTGCCACCAGCAGAGATCGGGTTGCGCCCCAGCATTTT. Filled out from reference TRBV15 and TRBJ1-5, the complete variable domain reads DAMVIQNPRYQVTQFGKPVTLSCSQTLNHNVMYWYQQKSSQAPKLLFHYYDKDFNNEADTPDNFQSRRPNTSFCFLDIRSPGLGDTAMYLCATSRDRVAPQHFGDGTRLSIL.

This CDR3 reads CASSRGQESTIYF. The CDR3 DNA reads as TGTGCCAGCAGCCGGGGCCAAGAGAGCACCATATATTTT. The chain is built from TRBV5-8 and TRBJ1-3; TRBD1 is a possible D gene (5 bases). The CDR3 spans 13 residues. Germline V gene lookup returns CDR1 SGHTS and CDR2 YDEGEE. V lost 4 bases to trimming and J lost 9 bases, with 14 bases between them.

The chain employs TRBV27 and TRBJ2-7, with D tentatively TRBD1 (6 bases). Germline V gene lookup returns CDR1 MNHEY and CDR2 SMNVEV (reference sequence). The V gene lost 2 bases and the J gene lost 1 base, with 18 bases spanning the gap. This CDR3 is 17 amino acids long. The CDR3 loop reads CASSLLPSDRFSYEQYF. DNA of the CDR3: TGTGCCAGCAGTTTACTACCCTCAGACAGGTTTTCCTACGAGCAGTACTTC.

The chain has TRBV2 and TRBJ1-1; D gene uncertain. The CDR3 sequence is 12 residues long. Trimming left V 2 bases short and J 3 bases short, with 4 bases between. CDR1 SNHLY and CDR2 FYNNEI come from the germline V gene. As DNA, the CDR3 is TGTGCCAGCAGTGAATCAGACACTGAAGCTTTCTTT. Residues: CASSESDTEAFF.

This clone came up a few times. This chain uses TRBV5-8 with TRBJ2-6; D uncertain. From germline, CDR1 is SGHTS and CDR2 YDEGEE. V lost 0 bases and J 1 base, leaving 5 bases between the germline ends. CDR3 length: 15 residues. For the CDR3, the DNA is TGTGCCAGCAGCTTGGATGGGTCTGGGGCCAACGTCCTGACTTTC. The encoded protein is CASSLDGSGANVLTF.

J is TRBJ2-7 and V is TRBV5-6; D is tentatively TRBD1 or TRBD2 (5 bases each). The CDR3 loop spans 15 amino acids. V lost 0 bases and J 5 bases, leaving 15 bases between the germline ends. CDR1 is SGHDT, CDR2 YYEEEE, per germline. CDR3 protein: CASSLEGRARNEQYF. The CDR3 DNA follows: TGTGCCAGCAGCTTGGAGGGGAGAGCTCGGAACGAGCAGTACTTC.

The chain couples TRBV23-1 to TRBJ1-4, with D possibly being TRBD1 (5 bases). TRBV23-1 is marked as an open reading frame, function uncertain. The CDR3 has 17 residues. The V end was cut by 0 bases, the J end by 8 bases, with 19 bases between. The CDR3 spells CASSQSQGVGDEEKLFF. CDR3 DNA: TGCGCCAGCAGTCAATCGCAAGGGGTCGGGGACGAGGAAAAACTGTTTTTT.

The chain links TRBV9 to TRBJ2-2; no clear D gene. The CDR3 sequence is 14 residues long. CDR1 SGDLS and CDR2 YYNGEE come from the germline V gene. The V and J ends lost 2 bases and 4 bases respectively, with 9 bases between them. The CDR3 DNA sequence: TGTGCCAGCAGCGTCCGAGAGCGCACCGGGGAGCTGTTTTTT. Amino acid sequence: CASSVRERTGELFF.

The rearrangement links TRBV7-3 to TRBJ1-1; the D is unclear. CDR3 length: 13 amino acids. Germline V gene data show CDR1 as SGHTA and CDR2 as FQGTGA. Trimming stripped 1 base from V and 7 bases from J, with 10 bases between. CDR3 loop: CASSLIGKGEAFF. The CDR3 DNA is TGTGCCAGCAGCTTAATCGGAAAAGGTGAAGCTTTCTTT.

The genes are TRBV5-6 and TRBJ2-7, with TRBD2 matching over 7 bases. V was clipped by 0 bases and J by 4 bases; unmatched bases: 7. Looked up from germline, CDR1 is SGHDT and CDR2 is YYEEEE. This CDR3 contains 15 residues. The CDR3 DNA reads as TGTGCCAGCAGCTTGGTGGGGGGGTATAGTTACGAGCAGTACTTC. Its protein product is CASSLVGGYSYEQYF.

This sequence joins TRBV6-6 and TRBJ2-5; D gene unclear. CDR3 length equals 14 residues. The germline CDR1 and CDR2 sequences are MNHNY and SVGAGI (reference sequence). Between the trimmed V and J ends, which lost 0 bases and 2 bases, there was a span of 7 bases. CDR3 loop: CASSYSSLQETQYF. The CDR3 region has the DNA TGTGCCAGCAGTTACTCGTCGTTGCAAGAGACCCAGTACTTC.

The V and J genes are TRBV7-2 and TRBJ1-5, with 7 nucleotides matching TRBD1. With 1 base clipped from V and 7 bases from J, the junction kept 7 bases outside the gene matches. The V gene's germline CDR1 is SGHTA and CDR2 FQGNSA. The CDR3 is 15 residues long. The DNA for the CDR3 is TGTGCCAGCAGCTTAGACCCCAACAGGGGACAGCCCCAGCATTTT. It encodes CASSLDPNRGQPQHF.